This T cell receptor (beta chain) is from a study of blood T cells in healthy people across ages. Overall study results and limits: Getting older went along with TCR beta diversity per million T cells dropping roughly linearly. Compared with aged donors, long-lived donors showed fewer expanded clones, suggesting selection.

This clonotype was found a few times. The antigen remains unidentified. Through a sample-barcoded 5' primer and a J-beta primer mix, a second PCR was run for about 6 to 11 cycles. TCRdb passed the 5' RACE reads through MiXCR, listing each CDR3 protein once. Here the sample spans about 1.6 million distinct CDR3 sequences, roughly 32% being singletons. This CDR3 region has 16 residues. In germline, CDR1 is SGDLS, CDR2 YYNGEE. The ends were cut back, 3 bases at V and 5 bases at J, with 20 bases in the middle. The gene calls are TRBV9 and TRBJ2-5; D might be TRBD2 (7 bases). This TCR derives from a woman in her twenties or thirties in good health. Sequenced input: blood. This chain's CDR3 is CASSALGGPEGETQYF. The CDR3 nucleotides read TGTGCCAGCAGCGCCTTGGGGGGGCCTGAAGGCGAGACCCAGTACTTC.